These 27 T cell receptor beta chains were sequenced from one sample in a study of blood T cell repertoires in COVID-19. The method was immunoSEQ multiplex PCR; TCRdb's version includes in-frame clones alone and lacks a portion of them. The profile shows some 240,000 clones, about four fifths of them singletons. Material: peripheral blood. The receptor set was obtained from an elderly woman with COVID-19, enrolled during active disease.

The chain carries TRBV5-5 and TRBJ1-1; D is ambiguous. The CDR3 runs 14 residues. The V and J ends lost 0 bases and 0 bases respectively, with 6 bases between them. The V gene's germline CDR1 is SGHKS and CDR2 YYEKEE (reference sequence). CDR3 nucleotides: TGTGCCAGCAGCTTGGTGGAGTTGAACACTGAAGCTTTCTTT. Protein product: CASSLVELNTEAFF.

CDR3 in amino acids: CASRFSGGASDTQYF. The CDR3 DNA is TGTGCCAGCAGATTTAGCGGGGGGGCCTCAGATACGCAGTATTTT. The chain carries TRBV6-5 and TRBJ2-3; 11 bases align to TRBD2. V lost 6 bases, J lost 4 bases, and 6 bases stayed unmatched. This CDR3 is built from 15 residues. Germline V CDR1 and CDR2: MNHEY, SVGAGI.

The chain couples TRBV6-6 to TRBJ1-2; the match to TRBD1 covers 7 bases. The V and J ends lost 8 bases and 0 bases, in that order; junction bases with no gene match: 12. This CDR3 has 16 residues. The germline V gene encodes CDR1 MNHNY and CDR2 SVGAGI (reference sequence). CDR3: CASGSILGTANYGYTF. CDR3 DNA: TGTGCCAGCGGGTCTATACTCGGGACAGCTAACTATGGCTACACCTTC.

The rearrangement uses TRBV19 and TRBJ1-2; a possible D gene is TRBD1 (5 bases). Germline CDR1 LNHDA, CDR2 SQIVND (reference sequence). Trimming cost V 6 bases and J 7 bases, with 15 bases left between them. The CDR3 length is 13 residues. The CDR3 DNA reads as TGTGCCAGTAGCTCCCGACAGTCACTTGGCTACACCTTC. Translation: CASSSRQSLGYTF.

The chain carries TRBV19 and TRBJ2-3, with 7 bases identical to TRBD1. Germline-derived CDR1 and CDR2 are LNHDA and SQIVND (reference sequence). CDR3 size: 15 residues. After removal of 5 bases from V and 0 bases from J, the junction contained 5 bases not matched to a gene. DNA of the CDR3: TGTGCCAGTAGTGCCCGGGACAGAAGCACAGATACGCAGTATTTT. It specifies CASSARDRSTDTQYF.

CDR3 loop: CASSPDRAPSYEQYF. DNA of the CDR3: TGTGCCAGCAGCCCGGACAGGGCCCCCTCCTACGAGCAGTACTTC. The chain couples TRBV7-8 to TRBJ2-7, with 8 positions matching TRBD1. Germline CDR1 reads SGHVS; CDR2 reads FQNEAQ. With 5 bases clipped from V and 0 bases from J, the junction kept 6 bases outside the gene matches. This CDR3 region has 15 residues.

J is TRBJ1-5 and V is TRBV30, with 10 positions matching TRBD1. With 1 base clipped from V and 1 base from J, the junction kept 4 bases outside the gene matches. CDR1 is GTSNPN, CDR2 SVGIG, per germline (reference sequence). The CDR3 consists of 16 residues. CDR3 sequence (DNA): TGTGCCTGGAGTGGAGGGGGACAGGGGAGCAATCAGCCCCAGCATTTT. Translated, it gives CAWSGGGQGSNQPQHF.

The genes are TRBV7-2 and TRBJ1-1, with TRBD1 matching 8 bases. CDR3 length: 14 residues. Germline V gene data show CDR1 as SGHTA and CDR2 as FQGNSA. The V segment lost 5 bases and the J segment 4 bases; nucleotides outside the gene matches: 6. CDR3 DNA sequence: TGTGCCAGCAGCCGGACAGGGTTGGGCACTGAAGCTTTCTTT. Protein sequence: CASSRTGLGTEAFF. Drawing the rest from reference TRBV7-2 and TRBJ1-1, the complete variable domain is GAGVSQSPSNKVTEKGKDVELRCDPISGHTALYWYRQSLGQGLEFLIYFQGNSAPDKSGLPSDRFSAERTGGSVSTLTIQRTQQEDSAVYLCASSRTGLGTEAFFGQGTRLTVV.

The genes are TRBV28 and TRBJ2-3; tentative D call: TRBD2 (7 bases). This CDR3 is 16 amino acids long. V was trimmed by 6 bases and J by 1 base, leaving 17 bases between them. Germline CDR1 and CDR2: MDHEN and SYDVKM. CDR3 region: CASRPPGGRGTDTQYF. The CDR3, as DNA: TGTGCCAGCAGGCCTCCGGGGGGCAGGGGCACAGATACGCAGTATTTT.

This CDR3 reads CASSPRDTRYEQYF. CDR3 nucleotides: TGTGCCAGCAGTCCCCGGGACACCCGCTACGAGCAGTACTTC. V is TRBV6-5 and J is TRBJ2-7; tentative D call: TRBD1 (6 bases). Germline lookup yields CDR1 MNHEY and CDR2 SVGAGI. Trimming left V 5 bases short and J 3 bases short, with 14 bases between. CDR3 size: 14 residues.

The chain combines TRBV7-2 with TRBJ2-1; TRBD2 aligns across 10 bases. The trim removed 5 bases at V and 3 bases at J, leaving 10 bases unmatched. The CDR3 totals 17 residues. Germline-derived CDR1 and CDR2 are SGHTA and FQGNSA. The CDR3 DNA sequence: TGTGCCAGCAGCCAAAGTAGCGGGAGGCAGATCTACAATGAGCAGTTCTTC. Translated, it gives CASSQSSGRQIYNEQFF.

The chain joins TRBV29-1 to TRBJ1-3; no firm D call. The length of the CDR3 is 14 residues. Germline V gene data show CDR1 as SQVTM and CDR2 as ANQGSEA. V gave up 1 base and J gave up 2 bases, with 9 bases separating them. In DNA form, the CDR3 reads TGCAGCGTTGAAGTAGCGGGGACTGGAAACACCATATATTTT. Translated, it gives CSVEVAGTGNTIYF. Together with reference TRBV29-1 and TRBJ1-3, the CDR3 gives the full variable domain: SAVISQKPSRDICQRGTSLTIQCQVDSQVTMMFWYRQQPGQSLTLIATANQGSEATYESGFVIDKFPISRPNLTFSTLTVSNMSPEDSSIYLCSVEVAGTGNTIYFGEGSWLTVV.

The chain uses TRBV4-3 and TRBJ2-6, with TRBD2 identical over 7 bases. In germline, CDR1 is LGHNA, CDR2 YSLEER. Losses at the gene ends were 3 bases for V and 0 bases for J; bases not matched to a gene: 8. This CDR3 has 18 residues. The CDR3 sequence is CASSHWGGKRSGANVLTF. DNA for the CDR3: TGCGCCAGCAGCCATTGGGGGGGGAAACGCTCTGGGGCCAACGTCCTGACTTTC.

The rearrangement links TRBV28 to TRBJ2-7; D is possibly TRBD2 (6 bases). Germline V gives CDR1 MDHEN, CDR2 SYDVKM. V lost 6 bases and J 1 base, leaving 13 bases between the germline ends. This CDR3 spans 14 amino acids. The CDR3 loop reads CASRSGFGSYEQYF. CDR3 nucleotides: TGTGCCAGCAGGAGCGGGTTTGGATCCTACGAGCAGTACTTC.

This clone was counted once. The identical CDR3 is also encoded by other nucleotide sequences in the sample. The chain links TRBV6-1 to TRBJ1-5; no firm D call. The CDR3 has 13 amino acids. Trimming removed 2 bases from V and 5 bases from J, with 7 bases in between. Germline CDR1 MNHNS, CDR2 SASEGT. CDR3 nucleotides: TGTGCCAGCAGTGAAAGCGGGTATCAGCCCCAGCATTTT. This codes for CASSESGYQPQHF.

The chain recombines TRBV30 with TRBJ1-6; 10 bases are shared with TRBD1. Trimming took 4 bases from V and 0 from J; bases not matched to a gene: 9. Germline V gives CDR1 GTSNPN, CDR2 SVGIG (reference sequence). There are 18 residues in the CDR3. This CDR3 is CAWKRTGGPTSYNSPLHF. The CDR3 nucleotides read TGTGCCTGGAAAAGGACAGGGGGTCCCACCTCCTATAATTCACCCCTCCACTTT.

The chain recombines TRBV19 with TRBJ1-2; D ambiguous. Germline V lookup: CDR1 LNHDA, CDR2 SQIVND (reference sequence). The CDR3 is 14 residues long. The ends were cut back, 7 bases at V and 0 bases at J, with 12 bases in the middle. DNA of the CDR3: TGTGCCAGTACCACGACGGGAACTAACTATGGCTACACCTTC. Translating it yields CASTTTGTNYGYTF.

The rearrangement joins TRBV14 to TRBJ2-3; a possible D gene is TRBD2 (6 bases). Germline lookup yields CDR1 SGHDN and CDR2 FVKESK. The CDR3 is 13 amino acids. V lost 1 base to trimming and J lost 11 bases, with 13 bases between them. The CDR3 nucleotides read TGTGCCAGCAGCCAAGGGACTACAACCATGCAGTATTTT. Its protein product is CASSQGTTTMQYF.

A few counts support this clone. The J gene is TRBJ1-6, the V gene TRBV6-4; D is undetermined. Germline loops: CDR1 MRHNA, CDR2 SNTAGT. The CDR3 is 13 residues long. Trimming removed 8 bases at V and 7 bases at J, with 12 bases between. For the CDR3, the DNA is TGTGCCAGCGGGGAGACTGGGAATTCACCCCTCCACTTT. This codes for CASGETGNSPLHF.

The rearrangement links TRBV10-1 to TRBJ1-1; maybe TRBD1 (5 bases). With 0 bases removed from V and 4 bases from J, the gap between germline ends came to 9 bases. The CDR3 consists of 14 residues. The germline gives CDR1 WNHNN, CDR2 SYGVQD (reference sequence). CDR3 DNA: TGCGCCAGCAGTGAGTCGGGGGGAGTCACTGAAGCTTTCTTT. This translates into CASSESGGVTEAFF.

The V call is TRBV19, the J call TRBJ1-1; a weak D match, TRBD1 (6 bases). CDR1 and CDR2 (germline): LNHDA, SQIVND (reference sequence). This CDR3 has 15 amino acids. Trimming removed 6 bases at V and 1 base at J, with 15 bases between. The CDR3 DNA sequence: TGTGCCAGTAGGCAGGGGCAGGACGGGAACACTGAAGCTTTCTTT. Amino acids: CASRQGQDGNTEAFF.

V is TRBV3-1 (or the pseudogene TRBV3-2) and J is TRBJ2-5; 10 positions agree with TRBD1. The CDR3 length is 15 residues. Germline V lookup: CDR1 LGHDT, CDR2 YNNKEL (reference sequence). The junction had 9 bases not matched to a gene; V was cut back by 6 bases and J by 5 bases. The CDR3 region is CASSQPGQGIETQYF. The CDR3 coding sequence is TGTGCCAGCAGTCAACCGGGACAGGGGATCGAGACCCAGTACTTC.

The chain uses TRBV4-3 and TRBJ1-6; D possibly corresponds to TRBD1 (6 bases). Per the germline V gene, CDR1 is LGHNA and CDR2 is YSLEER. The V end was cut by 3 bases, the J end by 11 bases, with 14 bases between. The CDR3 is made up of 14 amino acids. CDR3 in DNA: TGCGCCAGCAGCCAGGGACAAGAAAGTACACCCCTCCACTTT. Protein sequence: CASSQGQESTPLHF.

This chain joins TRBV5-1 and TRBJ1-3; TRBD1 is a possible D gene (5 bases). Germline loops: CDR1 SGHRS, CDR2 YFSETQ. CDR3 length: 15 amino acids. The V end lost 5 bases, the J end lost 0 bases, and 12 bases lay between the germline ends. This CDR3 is CASRSGESSGNTIYF. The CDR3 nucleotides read TGCGCCAGCAGATCGGGGGAAAGCTCTGGAAACACCATATATTTT.

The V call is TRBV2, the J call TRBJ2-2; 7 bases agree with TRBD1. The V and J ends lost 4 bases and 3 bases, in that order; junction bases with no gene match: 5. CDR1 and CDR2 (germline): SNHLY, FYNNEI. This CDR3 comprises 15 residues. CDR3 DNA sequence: TGTGCCAGCAGTGTAGGGACAGCCGACACCGGGGAGCTGTTTTTT. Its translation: CASSVGTADTGELFF.

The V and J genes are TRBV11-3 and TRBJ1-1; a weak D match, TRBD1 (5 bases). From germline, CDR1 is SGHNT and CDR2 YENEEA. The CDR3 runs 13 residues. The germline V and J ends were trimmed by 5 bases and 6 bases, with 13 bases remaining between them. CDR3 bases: TGTGCCAGCAGCCCTAGGGGTGCCGCTGAAGCTTTCTTT. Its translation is CASSPRGAAEAFF.

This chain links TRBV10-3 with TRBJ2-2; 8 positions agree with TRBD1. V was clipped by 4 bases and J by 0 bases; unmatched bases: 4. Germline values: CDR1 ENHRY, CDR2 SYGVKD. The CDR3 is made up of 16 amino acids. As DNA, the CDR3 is TGTGCCATCAGTGTTACAGGGGGAGCGAACACCGGGGAGCTGTTTTTT. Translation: CAISVTGGANTGELFF.